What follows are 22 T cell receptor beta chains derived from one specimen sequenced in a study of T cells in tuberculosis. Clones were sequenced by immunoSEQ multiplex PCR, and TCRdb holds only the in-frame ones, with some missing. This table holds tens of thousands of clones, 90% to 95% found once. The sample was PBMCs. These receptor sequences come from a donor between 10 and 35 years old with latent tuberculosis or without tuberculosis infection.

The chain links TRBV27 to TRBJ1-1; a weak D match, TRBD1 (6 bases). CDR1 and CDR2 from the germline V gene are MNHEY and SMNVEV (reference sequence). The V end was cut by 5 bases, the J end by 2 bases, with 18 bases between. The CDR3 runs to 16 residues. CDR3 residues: CASSLVWTAQNTEAFF. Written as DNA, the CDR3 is TGTGCCAGCAGTCTAGTCTGGACAGCCCAAAACACTGAAGCTTTCTTT.

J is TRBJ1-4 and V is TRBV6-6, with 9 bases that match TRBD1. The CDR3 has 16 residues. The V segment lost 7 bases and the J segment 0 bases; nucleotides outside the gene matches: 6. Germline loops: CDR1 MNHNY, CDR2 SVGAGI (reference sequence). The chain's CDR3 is CASIDRGRTTNEKLFF. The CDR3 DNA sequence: TGTGCCAGCATCGACAGGGGGAGAACAACTAATGAAAAACTGTTTTTT.

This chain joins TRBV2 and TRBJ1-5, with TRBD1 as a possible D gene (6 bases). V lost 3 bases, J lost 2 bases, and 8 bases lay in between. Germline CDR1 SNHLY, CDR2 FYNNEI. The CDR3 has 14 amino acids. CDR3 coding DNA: TGTGCCAGCAGTGACCGGACAGGCAATCAGCCCCAGCATTTT. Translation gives CASSDRTGNQPQHF. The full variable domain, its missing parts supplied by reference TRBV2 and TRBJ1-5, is EPEVTQTPSHQVTQMGQEVILRCVPISNHLYFYWYRQILGQKVEFLVSFYNNEISEKSEIFDDQFSVERPDGSNFTLKIRSTKLEDSAMYFCASSDRTGNQPQHFGDGTRLSIL.

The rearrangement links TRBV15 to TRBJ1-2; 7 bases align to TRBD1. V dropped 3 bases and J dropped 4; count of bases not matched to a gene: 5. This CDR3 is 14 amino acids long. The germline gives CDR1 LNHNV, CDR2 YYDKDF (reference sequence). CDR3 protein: CATSRHQGVYGYTF. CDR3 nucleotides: TGTGCCACCAGCAGGCACCAGGGGGTCTATGGCTACACCTTC.

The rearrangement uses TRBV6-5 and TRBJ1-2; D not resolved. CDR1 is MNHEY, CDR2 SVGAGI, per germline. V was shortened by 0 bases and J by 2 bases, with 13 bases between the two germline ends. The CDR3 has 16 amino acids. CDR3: CASSYSKFAENYGYTF. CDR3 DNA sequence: TGTGCCAGCAGTTACTCGAAGTTTGCGGAAAACTATGGCTACACCTTC.

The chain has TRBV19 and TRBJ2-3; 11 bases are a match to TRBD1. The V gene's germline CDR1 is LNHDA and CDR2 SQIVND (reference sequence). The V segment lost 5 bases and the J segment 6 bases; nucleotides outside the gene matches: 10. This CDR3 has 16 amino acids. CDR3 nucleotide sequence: TGTGCCAGTAGTGCCGATGGGACAGGGGGTGGTGATACGCAGTATTTT. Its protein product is CASSADGTGGGDTQYF.

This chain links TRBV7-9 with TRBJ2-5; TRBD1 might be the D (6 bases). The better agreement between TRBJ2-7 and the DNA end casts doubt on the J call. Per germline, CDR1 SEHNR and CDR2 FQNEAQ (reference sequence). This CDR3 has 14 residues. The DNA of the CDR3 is TGTGCCAGCAGCTTAGTTGGACAGTCCTACGAGCAGTACTTC. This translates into CASSLVGQSYEQYF.

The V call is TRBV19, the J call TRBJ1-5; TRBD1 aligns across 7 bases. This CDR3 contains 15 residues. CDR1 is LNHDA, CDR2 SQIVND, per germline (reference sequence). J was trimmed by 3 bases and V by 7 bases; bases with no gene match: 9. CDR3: CASTDGDRVNQPQHF. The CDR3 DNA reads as TGTGCCAGTACCGATGGAGACAGGGTCAATCAGCCCCAGCATTTT.

The CDR3 coding sequence is TGCGCCAGCAGCTTGGGATGGGACGCTAGCGGACTCACCGGGGAGCTGTTTTTT. It specifies CASSLGWDASGLTGELFF. The chain employs TRBV5-1 and TRBJ2-2; 7 bases are a match to TRBD2. Germline V gene lookup returns CDR1 SGHRS and CDR2 YFSETQ. The CDR3 consists of 18 residues. V dropped 0 bases and J dropped 4; count of bases not matched to a gene: 12. The variable domain in full, with the rest retrieved from reference TRBV5-1 and TRBJ2-2, is KAGVTQTPRYLIKTRGQQVTLSCSPISGHRSVSWYQQTPGQGLQFLFEYFSETQRNKGNFPGRFSGRQFSNSRSEMNVSTLELGDSALYLCASSLGWDASGLTGELFFGEGSRLTVL.

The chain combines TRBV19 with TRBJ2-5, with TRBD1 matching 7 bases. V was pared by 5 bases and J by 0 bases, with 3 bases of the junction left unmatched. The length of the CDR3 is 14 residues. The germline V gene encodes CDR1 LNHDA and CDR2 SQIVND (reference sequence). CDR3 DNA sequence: TGTGCCAGTAGTCTTACAGGGGACCAAGAGACCCAGTACTTC. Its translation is CASSLTGDQETQYF.

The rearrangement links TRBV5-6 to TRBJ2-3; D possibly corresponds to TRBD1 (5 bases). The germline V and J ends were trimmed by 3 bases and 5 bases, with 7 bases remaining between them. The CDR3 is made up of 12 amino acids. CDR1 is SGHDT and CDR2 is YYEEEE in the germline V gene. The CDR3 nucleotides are TGTGCCAGCAGCTCAGGGATAGATACGCAGTATTTT. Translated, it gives CASSSGIDTQYF.

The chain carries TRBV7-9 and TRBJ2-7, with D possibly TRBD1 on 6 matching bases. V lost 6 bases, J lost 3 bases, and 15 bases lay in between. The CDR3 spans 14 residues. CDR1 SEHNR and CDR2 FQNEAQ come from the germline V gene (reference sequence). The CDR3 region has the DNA TGTGCCAGCAGTTACACCGGGACACACTACGAGCAGTACTTC. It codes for CASSYTGTHYEQYF.

CDR3 residues: CASSPRLSSGGPNEQYF. Here the CDR3 DNA reads TGTGCCAGCTCACCGAGACTGTCTAGCGGGGGTCCGAACGAGCAGTACTTC. The genes are TRBV18 and TRBJ2-7; 10 nucleotides agree with TRBD2. J was trimmed by 5 bases and V by 3 bases; bases with no gene match: 13. Germline V gene sequence: CDR1 KGHSH, CDR2 LQKENI. The CDR3 covers 17 residues.

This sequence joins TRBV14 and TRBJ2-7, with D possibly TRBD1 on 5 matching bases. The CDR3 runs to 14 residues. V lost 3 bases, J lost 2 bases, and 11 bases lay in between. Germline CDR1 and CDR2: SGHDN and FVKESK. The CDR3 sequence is CASSQDIEAYEQYF. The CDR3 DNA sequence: TGTGCCAGCAGCCAGGACATTGAGGCCTACGAGCAGTACTTC.

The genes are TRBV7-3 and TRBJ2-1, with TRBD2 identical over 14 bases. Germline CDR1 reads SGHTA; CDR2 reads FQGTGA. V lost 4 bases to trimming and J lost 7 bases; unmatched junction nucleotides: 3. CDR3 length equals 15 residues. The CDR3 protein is CASSYGTSGGNEQFF. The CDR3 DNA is TGTGCCAGCAGCTACGGGACTAGCGGGGGAAATGAGCAGTTCTTC.

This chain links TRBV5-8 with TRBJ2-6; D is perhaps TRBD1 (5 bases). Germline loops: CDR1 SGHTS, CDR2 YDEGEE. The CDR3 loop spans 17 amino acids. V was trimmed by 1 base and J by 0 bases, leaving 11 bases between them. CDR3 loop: CASSLNGHLSGANVLTF. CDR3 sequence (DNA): TGTGCCAGCAGCTTGAACGGACACCTCTCTGGGGCCAACGTCCTGACTTTC.

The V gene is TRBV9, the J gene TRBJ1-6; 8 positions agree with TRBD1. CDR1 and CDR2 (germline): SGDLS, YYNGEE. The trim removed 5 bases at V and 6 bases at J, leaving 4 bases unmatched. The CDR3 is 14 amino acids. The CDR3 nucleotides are TGTGCCAGCAGTGGGACAGGTTCTAATTCACCCCTCCACTTT. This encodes CASSGTGSNSPLHF.

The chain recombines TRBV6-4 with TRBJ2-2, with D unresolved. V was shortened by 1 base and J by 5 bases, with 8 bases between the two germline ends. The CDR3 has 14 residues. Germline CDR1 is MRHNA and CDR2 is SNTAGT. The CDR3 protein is CASSDLAATGELFF. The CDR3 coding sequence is TGTGCCAGCAGTGACTTAGCCGCAACCGGGGAGCTGTTTTTT.

The CDR3, as DNA: TGTGCCTGGAGCCAGGGGAGTTGGGCTAACTATGGCTACACCTTC. Its translation: CAWSQGSWANYGYTF. The chain couples TRBV30 to TRBJ1-2, with TRBD1 as a possible D gene (6 bases). V lost 3 bases and J 0 bases, leaving 14 bases between the germline ends. Per the germline V gene, CDR1 is GTSNPN and CDR2 is SVGIG (reference sequence). The CDR3 is made up of 15 amino acids.

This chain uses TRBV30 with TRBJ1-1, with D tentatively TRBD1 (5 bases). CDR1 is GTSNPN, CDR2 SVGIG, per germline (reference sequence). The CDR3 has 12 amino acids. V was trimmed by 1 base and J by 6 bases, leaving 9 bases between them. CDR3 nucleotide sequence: TGTGCCTGGAGTGAGGGAGGGGCTGAAGCTTTCTTT. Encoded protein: CAWSEGGAEAFF.

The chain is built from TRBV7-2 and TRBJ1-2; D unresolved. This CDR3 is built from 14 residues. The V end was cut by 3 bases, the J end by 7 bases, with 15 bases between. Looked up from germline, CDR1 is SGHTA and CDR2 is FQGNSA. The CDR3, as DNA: TGTGCCAGCAGCTTCTCCCCGGGGTACGGTGGCTACACCTTC. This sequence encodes CASSFSPGYGGYTF.

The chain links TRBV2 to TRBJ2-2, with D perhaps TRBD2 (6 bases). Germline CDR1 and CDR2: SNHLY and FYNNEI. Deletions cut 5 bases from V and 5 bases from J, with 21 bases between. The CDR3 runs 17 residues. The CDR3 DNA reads TGTGCCAGCAGTCCCGGAGTTGGGGGGTTGGGTACCGGGGAGCTGTTTTTT. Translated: CASSPGVGGLGTGELFF. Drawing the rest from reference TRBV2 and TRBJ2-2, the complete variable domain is EPEVTQTPSHQVTQMGQEVILRCVPISNHLYFYWYRQILGQKVEFLVSFYNNEISEKSEIFDDQFSVERPDGSNFTLKIRSTKLEDSAMYFCASSPGVGGLGTGELFFGEGSRLTVL.